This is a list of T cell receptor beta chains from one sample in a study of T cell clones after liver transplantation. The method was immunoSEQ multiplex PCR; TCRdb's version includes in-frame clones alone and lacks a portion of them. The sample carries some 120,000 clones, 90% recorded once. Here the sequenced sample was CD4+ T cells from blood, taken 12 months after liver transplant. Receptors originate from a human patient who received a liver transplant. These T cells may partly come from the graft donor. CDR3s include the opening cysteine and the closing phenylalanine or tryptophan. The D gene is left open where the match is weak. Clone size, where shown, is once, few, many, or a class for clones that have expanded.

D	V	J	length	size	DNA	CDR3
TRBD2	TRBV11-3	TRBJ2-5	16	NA	TGTGCCAGCAGCCCGAGACTAGCGGGAGACATCGAGACCCAGTACTTC	CASSPRLAGDIETQYF
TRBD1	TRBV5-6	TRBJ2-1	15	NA	TGTGTCAGCAGCTGGACAGGGGGAACTATCAATGAGCAGTTCTTC	CVSSWTGGTINEQFF
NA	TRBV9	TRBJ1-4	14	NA	TGTGCCAGCAGCGCGCAAGGGTGGGGTGAAAAACTGTTTTTT	CASSAQGWGEKLFF
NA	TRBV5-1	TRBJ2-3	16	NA	TGCGCCAGCAGCTTGGCCATTGGATTTGGGACAGATACGCAGTATTTT	CASSLAIGFGTDTQYF
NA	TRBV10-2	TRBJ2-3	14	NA	TGCGCCAGCAGTGAGGTGGGGTATACAGATACGCAGTATTTT	CASSEVGYTDTQYF
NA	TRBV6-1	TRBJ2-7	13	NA	TGTGCCAGCAGTGTCGCGGGCTGGAACGAGCAGTACTTC	CASSVAGWNEQYF
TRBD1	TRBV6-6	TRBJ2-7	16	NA	TGTGCCAGCAGTTACTCGTCCCGGGGACAGGGCCACGAGCAGTACTTC	CASSYSSRGQGHEQYF
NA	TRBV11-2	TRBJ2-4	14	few	TGTGCCAGCAGCCGCCCAAGAGCCAAAAACATTCAGTACTTC	CASSRPRAKNIQYF
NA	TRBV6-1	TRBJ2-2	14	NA	TGTGCCAGCAGTGAAGCTTGGGGAACCGGGGAGCTGTTTTTT	CASSEAWGTGELFF
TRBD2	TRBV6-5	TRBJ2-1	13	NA	TGTGCCAGCAGCGTTTTTCCCAGCGGGAGAAGGTTCTTC	CASSVFPSGRRFF
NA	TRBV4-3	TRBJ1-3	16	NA	TGCGCCAGCAGCCAAGAGCTAACGGGTTCTGGAAACACCATATATTTT	CASSQELTGSGNTIYF
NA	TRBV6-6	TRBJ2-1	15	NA	TGTGCCAGCACAAACCAGGACCCAACCTACAATGAGCAGTTCTTC	CASTNQDPTYNEQFF
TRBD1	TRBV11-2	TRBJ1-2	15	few	TGTGCCAGCGCCATTGGGGGACAGAAGAACTATGGCTACACCTTC	CASAIGGQKNYGYTF
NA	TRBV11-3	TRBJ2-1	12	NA	TGTGCCAGCAGACTAGGCCGTAGTGAGCAGTTCTTC	CASRLGRSEQFF
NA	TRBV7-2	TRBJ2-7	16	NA	TGTGCCAGCAGCTTAGCGAGGCCCGTGGGTTCCTACGAGCAGTACTTC	CASSLARPVGSYEQYF
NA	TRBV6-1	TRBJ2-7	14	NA	TGTGCCAGCAACAGAGCGGAGGGGTTCTACGAGCAGTACTTC	CASNRAEGFYEQYF
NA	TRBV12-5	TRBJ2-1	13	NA	TGTGCTAGTGTCGCGGGGACTTACAATGAGCAGTTCTTC	CASVAGTYNEQFF
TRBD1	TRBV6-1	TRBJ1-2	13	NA	TGTGCCAGCAGTGCCCGGACAGGCTATGGCTACACCTTC	CASSARTGYGYTF
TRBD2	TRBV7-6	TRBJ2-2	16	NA	TGTGCCAGCAGCTTTGCGGGAGTGGGCGCAGCCGGGGAGCTGTTTTTT	CASSFAGVGAAGELFF
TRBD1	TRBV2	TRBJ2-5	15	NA	TGTGCCAGCAGTGAAGCCAGGGGGCTGGGAGAGACCCAGTACTTC	CASSEARGLGETQYF
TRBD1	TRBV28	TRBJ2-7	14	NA	TGTGCCAGCAGTTCCGGACAGGGGAGCTACGAGCAGTACTTC	CASSSGQGSYEQYF
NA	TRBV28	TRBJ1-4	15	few	TGTGCCAGCAGCTCAAGAGGGTCGGGAAGGGAAAAACTGTTTTTT	CASSSRGSGREKLFF
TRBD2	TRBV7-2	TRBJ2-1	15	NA	TGTGCCAGCAGCGTTAGCGGGAGATATTACAATGAGCAGTTCTTC	CASSVSGRYYNEQFF
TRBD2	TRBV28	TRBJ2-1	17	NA	TGTGCCAGCAGCCCTATGGCTAGCGGTAGCTCCTACAATGAGCAGTTCTTC	CASSPMASGSSYNEQFF
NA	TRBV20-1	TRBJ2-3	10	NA	TGCAGTGTTCTGGGGGGCAGGCAGTATTTT	CSVLGGRQYF
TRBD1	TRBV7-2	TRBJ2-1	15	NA	TGTGCCAGCAGGCTAACTCCCGGGACAGGCAATGAGCAGTTCTTC	CASRLTPGTGNEQFF
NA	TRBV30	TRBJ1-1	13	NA	TGTGCCTGGAGTACTTGGAGAGGCACTGAAGCTTTCTTT	CAWSTWRGTEAFF
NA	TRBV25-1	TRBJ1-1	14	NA	TGTGCCAGCAGTGGTCAGGGATCCGTCTCCGAAGCTTTCTTT	CASSGQGSVSEAFF
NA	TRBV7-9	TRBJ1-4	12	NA	TGTGCCAGCACCGGGGCTAATGAAAAACTGTTTTTT	CASTGANEKLFF
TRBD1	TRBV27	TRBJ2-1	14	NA	TGTGCCAGCAGTTTACAACAGGGGAGTCATGAGCAGTTCTTC	CASSLQQGSHEQFF
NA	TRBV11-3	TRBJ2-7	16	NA	TGTGCCAGCAGCTTAGATTCGGCACAGAGCTCCTACGAGCAGTACTTC	CASSLDSAQSSYEQYF
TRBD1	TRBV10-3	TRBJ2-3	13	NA	TGTGCCACGGGACAGGGGGTCACAGATACGCAGTATTTT	CATGQGVTDTQYF
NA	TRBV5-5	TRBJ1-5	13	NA	TGTGCCAGCAGAAGGGACGGCAATCAGCCCCAGCATTTT	CASRRDGNQPQHF
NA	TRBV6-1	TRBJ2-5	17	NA	TGTGCCAGCAGTGAAGTTTGGAGACCCCGTGAGAAAGAGACCCAGTACTTC	CASSEVWRPREKETQYF
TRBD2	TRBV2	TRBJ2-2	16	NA	TGTGCCAGCAGTGATGGGGTAGCGGGAGTGACCGGGGAGCTGTTTTTT	CASSDGVAGVTGELFF
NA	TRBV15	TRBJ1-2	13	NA	TGTGCCACCAGCGCAGGACAGAACTATGGCTACACCTTC	CATSAGQNYGYTF
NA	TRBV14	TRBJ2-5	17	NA	TGTGCCAGCAGCCATCTTGAACAGGGCAAAGTGCAAGAGACCCAGTACTTC	CASSHLEQGKVQETQYF
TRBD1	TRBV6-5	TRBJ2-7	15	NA	TGTGCCAGCAGTTACTCCCGGGACAGGGGTTCCGAGCAGTACTTC	CASSYSRDRGSEQYF
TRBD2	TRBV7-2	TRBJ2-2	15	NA	TGTGCCAGCAGCCCCCAAGCTAGCGGGACCGGGGAGCTGTTTTTT	CASSPQASGTGELFF
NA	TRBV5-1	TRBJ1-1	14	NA	TGCGCCAGCAACCCGGGGGGGGCCGGCGCTGAAGCTTTCTTT	CASNPGGAGAEAFF
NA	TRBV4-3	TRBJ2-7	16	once	TGCGCCAGCAGCCAATCGTCCGGGACTGGGTCCTACGAGCAGTACTTC	CASSQSSGTGSYEQYF
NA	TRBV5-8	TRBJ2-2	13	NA	TGTGCCAGCAGCTTGTTCGTCTCCGGGGAGCTGTTTTTT	CASSLFVSGELFF
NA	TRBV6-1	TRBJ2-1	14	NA	TGTGCCAGCAGTGCCGGAGGGGGCGCATTTGAGCAGTTCTTC	CASSAGGGAFEQFF
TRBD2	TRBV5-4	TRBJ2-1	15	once	TGTGCCAGCAGCTTTCGACTAGCGGGAGCATATGAGCAGTTCTTC	CASSFRLAGAYEQFF
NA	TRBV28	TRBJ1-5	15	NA	TGTGCCAGCAGTTCCGGGACTTATAGCAATCAGCCCCAGCATTTT	CASSSGTYSNQPQHF
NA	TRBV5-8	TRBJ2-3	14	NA	TGTGCCAGCATATCGAGGGAGGAGATAGATACGCAGTATTTT	CASISREEIDTQYF
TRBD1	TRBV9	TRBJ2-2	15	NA	TGTGCCAGCTCAACCGGGACAGCGACCACCGGGGAGCTGTTTTTT	CASSTGTATTGELFF
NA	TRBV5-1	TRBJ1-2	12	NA	TGCGCCAGCAGCACGACAGTGGATGGCTACACCTTC	CASSTTVDGYTF
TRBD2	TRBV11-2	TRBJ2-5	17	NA	TGTGCCAGCAGCTTAGGCCTAGCGGGAGGGCCGGGAGAGACCCAGTACTTC	CASSLGLAGGPGETQYF
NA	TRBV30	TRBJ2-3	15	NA	TGTGCCTGGATGGGTGGATGGCGGGACACAGATACGCAGTATTTT	CAWMGGWRDTDTQYF
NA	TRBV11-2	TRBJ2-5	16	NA	TGTGCCAGCAGCCCTGGGTGGCAGGGAGGTCAAGAGACCCAGTACTTC	CASSPGWQGGQETQYF
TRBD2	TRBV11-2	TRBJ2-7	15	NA	TGTGCCAGCACCCTGGGGGCTAGCGGGAGTTCCGAGCAGTACTTC	CASTLGASGSSEQYF
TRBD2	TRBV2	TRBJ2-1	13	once	TGTGCCACAACAGGGACTAGGCCCAATGAGCAGTTCTTC	CATTGTRPNEQFF